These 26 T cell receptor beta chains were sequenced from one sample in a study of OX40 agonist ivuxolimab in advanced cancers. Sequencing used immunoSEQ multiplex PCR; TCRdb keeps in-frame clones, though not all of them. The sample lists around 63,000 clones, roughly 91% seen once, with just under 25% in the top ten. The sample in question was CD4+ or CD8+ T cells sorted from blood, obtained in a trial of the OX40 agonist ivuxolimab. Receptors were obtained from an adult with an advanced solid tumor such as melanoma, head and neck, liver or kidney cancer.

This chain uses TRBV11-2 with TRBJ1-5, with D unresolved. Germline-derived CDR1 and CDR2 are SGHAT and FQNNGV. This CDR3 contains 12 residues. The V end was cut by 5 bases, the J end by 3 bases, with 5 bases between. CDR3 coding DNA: TGTGCCAGCAGCCAAGACAATCAGCCCCAGCATTTT. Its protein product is CASSQDNQPQHF. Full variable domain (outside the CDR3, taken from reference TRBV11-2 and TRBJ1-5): EAGVAQSPRYKIIEKRQSVAFWCNPISGHATLYWYQQILGQGPKLLIQFQNNGVVDDSQLPKDRFSAERLKGVDSTLKIQPAKLEDSAVYLCASSQDNQPQHFGDGTRLSIL.

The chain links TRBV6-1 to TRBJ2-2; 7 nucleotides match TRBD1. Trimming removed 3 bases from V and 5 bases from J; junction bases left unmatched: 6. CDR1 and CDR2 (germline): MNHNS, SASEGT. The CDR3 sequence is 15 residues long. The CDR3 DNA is TGTGCCAGCAGTGACTGGACAGGCGGAACCGGGGAGCTGTTTTTT. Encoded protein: CASSDWTGGTGELFF.

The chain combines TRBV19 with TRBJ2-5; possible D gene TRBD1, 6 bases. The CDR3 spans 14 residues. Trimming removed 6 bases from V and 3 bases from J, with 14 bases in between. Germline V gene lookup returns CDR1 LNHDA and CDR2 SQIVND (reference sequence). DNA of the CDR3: TGTGCCAGTAGCAGCCGGGACACCGAAGAGACCCAGTACTTC. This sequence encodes CASSSRDTEETQYF.

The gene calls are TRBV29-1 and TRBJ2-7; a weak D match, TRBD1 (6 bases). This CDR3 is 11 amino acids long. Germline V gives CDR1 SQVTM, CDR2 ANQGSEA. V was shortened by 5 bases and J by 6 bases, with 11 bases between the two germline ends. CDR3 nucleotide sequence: TGCAGCGTTCGCGCCAGGGGCGAGCAGTACTTC. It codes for CSVRARGEQYF.

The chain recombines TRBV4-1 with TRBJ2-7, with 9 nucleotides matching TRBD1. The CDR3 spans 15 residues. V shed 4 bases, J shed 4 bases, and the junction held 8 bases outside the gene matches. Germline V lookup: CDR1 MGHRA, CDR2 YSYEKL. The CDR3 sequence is CASSPSGQGQYEQYF. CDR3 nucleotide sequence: TGCGCCAGCAGCCCATCGGGACAGGGCCAATACGAGCAGTACTTC.

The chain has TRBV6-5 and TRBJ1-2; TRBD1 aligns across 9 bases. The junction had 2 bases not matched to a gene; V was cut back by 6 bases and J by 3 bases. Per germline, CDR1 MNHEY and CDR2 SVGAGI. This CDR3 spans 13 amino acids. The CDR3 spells CASRTGGYYGYTF. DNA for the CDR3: TGTGCCAGCAGGACAGGGGGGTACTATGGCTACACCTTC.

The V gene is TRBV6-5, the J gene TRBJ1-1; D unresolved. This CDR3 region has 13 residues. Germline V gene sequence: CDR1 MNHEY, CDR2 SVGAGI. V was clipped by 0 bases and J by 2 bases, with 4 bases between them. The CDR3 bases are TGTGCCAGCAGTTACTCGATTAACACTGAAGCTTTCTTT. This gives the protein CASSYSINTEAFF.

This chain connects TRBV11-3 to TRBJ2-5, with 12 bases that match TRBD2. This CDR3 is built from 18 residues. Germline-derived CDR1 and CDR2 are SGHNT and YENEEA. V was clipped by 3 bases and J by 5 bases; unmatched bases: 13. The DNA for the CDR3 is TGTGCCAGCAGCTTGGGCCCGACTAGCGGGAGCCCAGGGGAGACCCAGTACTTC. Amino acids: CASSLGPTSGSPGETQYF.

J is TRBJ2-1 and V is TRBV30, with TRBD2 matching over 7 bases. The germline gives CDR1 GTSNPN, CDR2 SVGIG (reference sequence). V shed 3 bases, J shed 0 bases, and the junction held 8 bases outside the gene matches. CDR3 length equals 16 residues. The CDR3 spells CAWRPGGGGSYNEQFF. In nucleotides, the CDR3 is TGTGCCTGGAGGCCCGGCGGCGGGGGCTCCTACAATGAGCAGTTCTTC.

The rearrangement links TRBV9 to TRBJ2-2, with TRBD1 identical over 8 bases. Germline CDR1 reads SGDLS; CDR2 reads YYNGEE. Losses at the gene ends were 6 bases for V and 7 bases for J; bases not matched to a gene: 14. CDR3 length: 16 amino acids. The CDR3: CASTPAGRGPGGELFF. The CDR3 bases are TGTGCCAGCACCCCTGCTGGCAGGGGGCCCGGCGGGGAGCTGTTTTTT.

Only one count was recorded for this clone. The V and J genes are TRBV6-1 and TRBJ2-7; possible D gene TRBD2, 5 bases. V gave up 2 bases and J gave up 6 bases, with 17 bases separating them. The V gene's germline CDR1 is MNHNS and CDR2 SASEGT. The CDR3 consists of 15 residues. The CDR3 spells CASSESPQGGLEQYF. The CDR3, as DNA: TGTGCCAGCAGTGAATCCCCACAAGGAGGCCTCGAGCAGTACTTC.

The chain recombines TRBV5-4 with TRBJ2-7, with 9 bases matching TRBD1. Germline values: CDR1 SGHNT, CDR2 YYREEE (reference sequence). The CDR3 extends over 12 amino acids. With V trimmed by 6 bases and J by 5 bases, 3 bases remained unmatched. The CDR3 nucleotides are TGTGCCAGCAAGGGACAGGGAAACGAGCAGTACTTC. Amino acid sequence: CASKGQGNEQYF.

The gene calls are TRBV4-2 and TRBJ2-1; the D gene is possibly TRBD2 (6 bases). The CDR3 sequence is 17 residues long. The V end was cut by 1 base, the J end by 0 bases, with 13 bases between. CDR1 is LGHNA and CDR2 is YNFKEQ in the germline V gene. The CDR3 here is CASSQVSAGSSYNEQFF. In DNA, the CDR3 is TGTGCCAGCAGCCAAGTCTCCGCGGGGTCCTCCTACAATGAGCAGTTCTTC.

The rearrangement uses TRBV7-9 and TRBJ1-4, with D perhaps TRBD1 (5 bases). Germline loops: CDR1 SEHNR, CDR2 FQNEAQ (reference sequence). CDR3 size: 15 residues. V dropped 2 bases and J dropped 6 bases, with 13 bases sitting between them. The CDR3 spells CASSLTGSGDEKLFF. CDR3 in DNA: TGTGCCAGCAGCTTAACGGGGTCGGGGGATGAAAAACTGTTTTTT.

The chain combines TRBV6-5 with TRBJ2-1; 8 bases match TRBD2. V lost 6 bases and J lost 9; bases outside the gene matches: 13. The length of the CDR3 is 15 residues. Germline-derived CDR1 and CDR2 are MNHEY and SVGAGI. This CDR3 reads CASRAGTSASGEQFF. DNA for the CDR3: TGTGCCAGCAGGGCCGGGACTAGTGCCTCGGGTGAGCAGTTCTTC.

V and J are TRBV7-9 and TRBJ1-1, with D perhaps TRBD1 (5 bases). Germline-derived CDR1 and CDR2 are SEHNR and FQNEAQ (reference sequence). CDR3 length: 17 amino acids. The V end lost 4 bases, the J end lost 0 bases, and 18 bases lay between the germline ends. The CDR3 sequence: CASSWNLWGTMNTEAFF. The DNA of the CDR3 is TGTGCCAGCAGCTGGAATCTGTGGGGGACCATGAACACTGAAGCTTTCTTT.

The CDR3 sequence: CASSESPFAGGELFF. CDR3 bases: TGTGCCAGCAGTGAATCTCCATTCGCGGGCGGGGAGCTGTTTTTT. The chain recombines TRBV6-1 with TRBJ2-2; a weak D match, TRBD2 (5 bases). The V end lost 2 bases, the J end lost 7 bases, and 14 bases lay between the germline ends. The CDR3 runs 15 residues. Germline loops: CDR1 MNHNS, CDR2 SASEGT.

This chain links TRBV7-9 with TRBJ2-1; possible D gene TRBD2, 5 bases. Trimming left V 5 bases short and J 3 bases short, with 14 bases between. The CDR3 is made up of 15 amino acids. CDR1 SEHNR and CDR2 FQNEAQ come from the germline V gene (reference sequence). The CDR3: CASSPVGVSYNEQFF. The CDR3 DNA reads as TGTGCCAGCAGCCCGGTGGGAGTCAGCTACAATGAGCAGTTCTTC. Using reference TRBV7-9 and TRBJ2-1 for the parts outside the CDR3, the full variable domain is DTGVSQNPRHKITKRGQNVTFRCDPISEHNRLYWYRQTLGQGPEFLTYFQNEAQLEKSRLLSDRFSAERPKGSFSTLEIQRTEQGDSAMYLCASSPVGVSYNEQFFGPGTRLTVL.

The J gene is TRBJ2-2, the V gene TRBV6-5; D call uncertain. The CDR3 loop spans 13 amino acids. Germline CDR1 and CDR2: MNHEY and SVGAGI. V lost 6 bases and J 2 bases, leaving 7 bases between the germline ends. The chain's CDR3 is CASRPGNTGELFF. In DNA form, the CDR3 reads TGTGCCAGCAGGCCCGGAAACACCGGGGAGCTGTTTTTT.

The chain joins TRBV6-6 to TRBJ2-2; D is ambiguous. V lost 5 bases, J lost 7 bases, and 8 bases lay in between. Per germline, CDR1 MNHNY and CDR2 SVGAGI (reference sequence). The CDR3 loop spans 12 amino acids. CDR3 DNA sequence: TGTGCCAGCAGTAATTTACTCGGGGAGCTGTTTTTT. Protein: CASSNLLGELFF.

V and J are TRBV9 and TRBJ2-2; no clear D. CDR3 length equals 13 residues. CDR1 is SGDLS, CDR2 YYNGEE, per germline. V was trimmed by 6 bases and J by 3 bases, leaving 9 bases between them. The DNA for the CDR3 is TGTGCCAGCAACCATAGGGACACCGGGGAGCTGTTTTTT. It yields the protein CASNHRDTGELFF.

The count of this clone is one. The DNA of the CDR3 is TGTGCCTGGAGTGTGGCGGGCCACCCGCAGTATTTT. This translates into CAWSVAGHPQYF. The chain is built from TRBV30 and TRBJ2-3; D perhaps matches TRBD2 (5 bases). The CDR3 sequence is 12 residues long. Trimming pared 0 bases from V and 10 bases from J, leaving 11 bases between. The germline V gene has CDR1 GTSNPN and CDR2 SVGIG (reference sequence).

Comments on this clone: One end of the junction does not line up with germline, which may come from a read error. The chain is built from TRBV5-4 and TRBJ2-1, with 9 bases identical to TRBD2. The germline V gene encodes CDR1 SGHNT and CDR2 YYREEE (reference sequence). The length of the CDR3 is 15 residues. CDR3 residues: CASSLGVAGVPSEVF. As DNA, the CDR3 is TGTGCCAGCAGCTTGGGAGTAGCGGGAGTTCCGTCCGAGGTCTTC.

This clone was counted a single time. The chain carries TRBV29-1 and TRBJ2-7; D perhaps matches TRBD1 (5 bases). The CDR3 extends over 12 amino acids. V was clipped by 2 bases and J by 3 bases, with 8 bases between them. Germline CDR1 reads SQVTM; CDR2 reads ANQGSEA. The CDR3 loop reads CSVEQGLYEQYF. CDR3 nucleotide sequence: TGCAGCGTTGAACAGGGTCTCTACGAGCAGTACTTC.

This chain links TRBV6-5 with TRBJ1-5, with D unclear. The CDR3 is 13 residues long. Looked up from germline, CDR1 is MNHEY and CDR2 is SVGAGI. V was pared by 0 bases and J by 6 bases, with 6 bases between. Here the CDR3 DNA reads TGTGCCAGCAGTTACTCTAGAGGTCAGCCCCAGCATTTT. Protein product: CASSYSRGQPQHF.

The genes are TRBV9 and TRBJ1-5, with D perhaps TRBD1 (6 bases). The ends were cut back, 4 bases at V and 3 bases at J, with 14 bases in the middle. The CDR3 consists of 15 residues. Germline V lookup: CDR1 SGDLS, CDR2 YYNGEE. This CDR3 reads CASSLGGGPNQPQHF. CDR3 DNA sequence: TGTGCCAGCAGCCTTGGGGGGGGCCCCAATCAGCCCCAGCATTTT.